The sequence of this T cell receptor (beta chain) was determined in a study of T cell responses to AZD1222 COVID-19 vaccine. For this clone: As yet, its antigen is unknown.

TCRdb's table, derived via immunoSEQ multiplex PCR, lists solely in-frame clones and lacks some. The data hold 150,000 or so clones, with around nine tenths observed a single time. Germline V gives CDR1 LGHDT, CDR2 YNNKEL (reference sequence). Trimming left V 3 bases short and J 0 bases short, with 15 bases between. The length of the CDR3 is 16 residues. Study outcomes and limitations: Spike-specific TCR breadth and depth grew following two AZD1222 doses. A reported finding is that nearly half of spike-specific TCRs target unmutated variant regions. Mapped onto spike, vaccine-associated CD4 TCRs spanned it and were dominant at 160-218 and 743-854. It was only a handful of AZD1222 recipients who were seropositive at baseline.

The V gene is TRBV3-1 (or the pseudogene TRBV3-2), the J gene TRBJ2-7; unclear D gene. This clonotype was sampled from an adult in good health. Here the sequenced sample was peripheral blood, taken on day 0 of AZD1222 vaccination. The CDR3: CASSHPRPGSSYEQYF. The CDR3 coding sequence is TGTGCCAGCAGCCACCCTAGGCCAGGTTCCTCCTACGAGCAGTACTTC.